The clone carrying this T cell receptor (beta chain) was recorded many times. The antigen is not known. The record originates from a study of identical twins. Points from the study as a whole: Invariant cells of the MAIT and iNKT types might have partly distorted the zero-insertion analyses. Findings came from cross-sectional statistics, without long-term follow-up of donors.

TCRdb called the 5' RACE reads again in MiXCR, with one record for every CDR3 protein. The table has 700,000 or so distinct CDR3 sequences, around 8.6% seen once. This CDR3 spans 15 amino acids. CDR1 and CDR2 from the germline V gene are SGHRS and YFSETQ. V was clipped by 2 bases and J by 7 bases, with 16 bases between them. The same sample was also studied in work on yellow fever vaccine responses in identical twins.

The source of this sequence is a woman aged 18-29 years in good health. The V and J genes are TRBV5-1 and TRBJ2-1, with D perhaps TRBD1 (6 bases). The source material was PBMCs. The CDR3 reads CASSLSQGQGNEQFF. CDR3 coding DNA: TGCGCCAGCAGCTTATCTCAGGGGCAGGGGAATGAGCAGTTCTTC.